A selection of T cell receptor beta chains follows, all from one sample in a study of blood T cell repertoires in COVID-19. Clones were read by immunoSEQ multiplex PCR, and TCRdb kept only the in-frame ones, dropping some. Of 150,000 to 170,000 clones in the sample, roughly 80% were seen once. The sequenced sample was peripheral blood. The source of these receptors is a man older than 75 with acute or convalescent COVID-19. Each CDR3 is given with its conserved first and last residue. Each record gives: V gene, J gene, D gene, CDR3 DNA, CDR3 protein. The D gene is left open where the match is weak.

v_gene: TRBV7-2
j_gene: TRBJ2-6
d_gene: TRBD2
CDR3nt: TGTGCCAGCAGCTTAATGGTGGGGGGGACCAACGTCCTGACTTTC
CDR3aa: CASSLMVGGTNVLTF

v_gene: TRBV10-3
j_gene: TRBJ2-2
d_gene: .
CDR3nt: TGTGCCATCAGTGACCGGGGACAAGGAGGCCAGGGGACCGGGGAGCTGTTTTTT
CDR3aa: CAISDRGQGGQGTGELFF

v_gene: TRBV11-2
j_gene: TRBJ2-7
d_gene: .
CDR3nt: TGTGCCAGCAGCCGAGGGCGAAACTGGGAGCAGTACTTC
CDR3aa: CASSRGRNWEQYF

v_gene: TRBV10-3
j_gene: TRBJ2-1
d_gene: TRBD1
CDR3nt: TGTGCCATCAGTGGACAGGGTAATTACAATGAGCAGTTCTTC
CDR3aa: CAISGQGNYNEQFF

v_gene: TRBV30
j_gene: TRBJ2-1
d_gene: TRBD1
CDR3nt: TGTGCCTGGAGTCCCATCGGGACAGGGAATGAGCAGTTCTTC
CDR3aa: CAWSPIGTGNEQFF

v_gene: TRBV4-1
j_gene: TRBJ1-2
d_gene: TRBD1
CDR3nt: TGCGCCAGCAGCCAAGAGGGGACAGGGAGGGTCTATGGCTACACCTTC
CDR3aa: CASSQEGTGRVYGYTF

v_gene: TRBV10-3
j_gene: TRBJ2-3
d_gene: TRBD2
CDR3nt: TGTGCCATCAGTTTTAGCGGGGTAGACACAGATACGCAGTATTTT
CDR3aa: CAISFSGVDTDTQYF

v_gene: TRBV21-1
j_gene: TRBJ2-6
d_gene: .
CDR3nt: TGTGCCAGCAGCTATCCCGGACTAGCGGGGGTAAGCTCTGGGGCCAACGTCCTGACTTTC
CDR3aa: CASSYPGLAGVSSGANVLTF

v_gene: TRBV5-4
j_gene: TRBJ1-5
d_gene: TRBD1
CDR3nt: TGTGCCAGCAGCTCCGGGACAGGGGGGGATCAGCCCCAGCATTTT
CDR3aa: CASSSGTGGDQPQHF

v_gene: TRBV12-3/TRBV12-4
j_gene: TRBJ1-1
d_gene: .
CDR3nt: TGTGCCGGCAGTTTGCAGGGGAACACTGAAGCTTTCTTT
CDR3aa: CAGSLQGNTEAFF

v_gene: TRBV5-1
j_gene: TRBJ1-1
d_gene: TRBD1
CDR3nt: TGCGCCAGCAGCGCTCCAGGGACAGACCACACTGAAGCTTTCTTT
CDR3aa: CASSAPGTDHTEAFF

v_gene: TRBV3-1/TRBV3-2
j_gene: TRBJ1-2
d_gene: .
CDR3nt: TGTGCCAGCAGCCAAGTAGGGGGTTTCTATGGCTACACCTTC
CDR3aa: CASSQVGGFYGYTF

v_gene: TRBV11-2
j_gene: TRBJ2-2
d_gene: .
CDR3nt: TGTGCCAGCAGCCCCGGGACAATGAACACCGGGGAGCTGTTTTTT
CDR3aa: CASSPGTMNTGELFF

v_gene: TRBV5-1
j_gene: TRBJ2-1
d_gene: .
CDR3nt: TGCGCCAGCAGCACAATGTACCGGGGGGCGAGTAATGAGCAGTTCTTC
CDR3aa: CASSTMYRGASNEQFF

v_gene: TRBV3-1/TRBV3-2
j_gene: TRBJ2-2
d_gene: .
CDR3nt: TGTGCCAGCAGCCAAGCGATCTCTCTGAGGACAACGAACACCGGGGAGCTGTTTTTT
CDR3aa: CASSQAISLRTTNTGELFF

v_gene: TRBV6-5
j_gene: TRBJ2-2
d_gene: TRBD1
CDR3nt: TGTGCCAGCAGTAAGGACAGGGGGCAGAGCGGGGAGCTGTTTTTT
CDR3aa: CASSKDRGQSGELFF